This T cell receptor beta chain was identified in a study of breast tumors, draining lymph nodes, adjacent tissues (TCRdb year 2016). Broadly, across the study: In breast cancer patients, the study compared the TCR beta repertoires of tumor, adjacent nontumor tissue and axillary lymph nodes. In human breast cancer, the study set out to assess how tumor, surrounding tissue and draining lymph node repertoires relate to one another and whether T cells might be exchanged between them.

This clonotype was seen many times. Its antigen target is currently unknown. Within one base of it there is no much larger clone, and no base qualities were kept. TCRdb shows the sequencer as Illumina HiSeq 2000. Multiplex PCR amplification was used to generate the TCR beta chain libraries. The amplified TCR beta chain products were analyzed by high-throughput sequencing. The public reads were run again by TCRdb, first through fastp at Q25 and then through MiXCR, and only productive beta chains were kept. Every CDR3 protein is listed once, alongside the most common genes and DNA of its rows. Within this sample are around 290,000 distinct CDR3 sequences, with about 33% of them counted one time only. The biggest ten clones account for more than 0.95% of the sample. The lymph node samples were taken from the axillary draining lymph nodes of breast cancer patients. Overall study results and their limits: The data were considered consistent with most tumor T cells being derived from the lymph node and subsequently expanding within tumor tissue. Tumors showed preferential V and J gene usage, and their T-cell repertoire diversity fell below that of lymph nodes yet above that of nontumor tissue. In luminal-like breast cancer, tumor and nontumor tissue repertoires resembled each other significantly more than in basal-like breast cancer. The conclusion that tumor T cells originate in lymph nodes was framed as consistent with a hypothesis rather than directly demonstrated.

V and J are truncated by 1 base and 9 bases respectively, leaving an intervening sequence of 7 bases. Inclusive of the bounding cysteine and phenylalanine, the CDR3 is 13 residues long. Solely the CDR3 DNA is kept, with 39 bases framed from the first base. Taken from the germline V gene, the CDR1 and CDR2 loops are SGHTA and FQGTGA. The sequence was obtained from a female donor with breast cancer. Some clones in this sample may be carry-over from other donors' samples. The V and J segments used are TRBV7-3 and TRBJ1-6; the D segment cannot be called with confidence. The sample taken for sequencing was axillary lymph node tissue. Here is the DNA: TGTGCCAGCAGCTTAAACCCTACTTCACCCCTCCACTTT. This codes for CASSLNPTSPLHF.